The sequence of this T cell receptor beta chain was determined in a study of blood T cell repertoires in COVID-19 (TCRdb year 2020). As for the study more broadly: Collaborator samples came from the United States, Italy and Spain and covered acute and convalescent phases of COVID-19. The material from the prospective study consisted of cDNA or gDNA derived from T cells, B-cell-depleted T cells, or PBMCs. Subjects who had been exposed to COVID-19, were actively infected with it, or had recovered from it provided the deeply sampled blood TCRbeta repertoires that made up the dataset. A freely available public database, intended as a resource for researchers studying the immune response to SARS-CoV-2, is where the repertoires were released. Samples were obtained from the ongoing ImmuneRACE study (first 160 participants) and from roughly 1,300 subjects provided by 6 global collaborators. Nearly every sample came with metadata listing a de-identified subject ID, COVID-19 status, age in years and sex. Where HLA class I and class II types were available, the types were taken from metadata supplied by the sample provider, not from assay-based typing. The full study reports these points: Clinical and demographic metadata were provided uncurated, with the amount varying by source and participant.

This clone was seen once. Its specific antigen is unknown. The record has no base qualities; no much larger clone is one base away. Samples from volunteer blood donors who had recovered from COVID-19 were contributed by a second Seattle source. The collaborating institutions used their own protocols to collect whole blood in K2EDTA tubes. For TCRbeta analysis, collaborator samples were shipped as frozen whole blood, as isolated PBMCs, or as DNA extracted from either sample type. From a lookup of the germline V gene (reference sequence), CDR1 and CDR2 are LNHDA and SQIVND. At the junction V is shortened by 3 bases and J by 1 base, with 6 bases in between. CDR3 length: 13 amino acids, cysteine to phenylalanine. Only the CDR3 DNA stays, 39 bases, in frame from base 1. The immunoSEQ Assay, a bias-controlled multiplex PCR, was used to amplify TCRbeta CDR3 regions from genomic DNA. In the source study's methods: The number of nucleated cells in each sample was estimated from the amplification of reference gene primers within the assay. To quantify the absolute abundance of each unique TCRbeta CDR3 rearrangement, sequence reads were collapsed and filtered. For each sample, productive Simpson clonality was calculated as the square root of Simpson's diversity index across productive rearrangements. The source is immuneACCESS, and TCRdb retained only in-frame sequences with V and J called. Part of the clones is not carried over; for the studies checked, unresolved V genes explain less than half of this, and the remainder is unexplained. V, J and clone size reflect that table, while D and trimming were determined from the DNA. This sample has a few hundred thousand clones in its table, and approximately 83% of those were observed once. Together, the top ten hold 2% to 2.5% of the sample.

What was sequenced was peripheral blood. The chain is assembled from TRBV19 and TRBJ1-1, with the D gene too uncertain to name. The sequence derives from a woman younger than 45 who had recovered from COVID-19. The nucleotides are TGTGCCAGTAGTATCTACCAGAACACTGAAGCTTTCTTT. Its protein product is CASSIYQNTEAFF.